What follows are 18 T cell receptor beta chains derived from one specimen sequenced in a study of vaccination effects on CD4 cells after COVID-19. No antigens are known for them. Measured with immunoSEQ multiplex PCR; TCRdb has only the in-frame clones, and not every one. The sample consists of 20,000 to 25,000 clones, around 72% of them appearing once. Viral peptide pool expansion of antigen-specific CD4+ T cells preceded sequencing in the ViraFEST assay. Once cultured for nine to ten days, the cells underwent separation to obtain CD4+ T cells. PCR showed that the person got SARS-CoV-2 infection at some point between March and December 2020. Material: CD4+ T cells from PBMCs cultured with a peptide pool, obtained before COVID-19 vaccination. These receptors were taken from a human donor who had a prior SARS-CoV-2 infection.

The J gene is TRBJ2-5, the V gene TRBV18, with 8 bases identical to TRBD1. V lost 5 bases to trimming and J lost 4 bases; unmatched junction nucleotides: 6. The CDR3 runs 14 residues. Germline V gives CDR1 KGHSH, CDR2 LQKENI. CDR3 nucleotide sequence: TGTGCCAGCTCAACGCGGACAGGGACAGAGACCCAGTACTTC. Amino acids: CASSTRTGTETQYF.

By frequency in the sample, this clone is medium-sized. The chain carries TRBV7-9 and TRBJ2-5; D gene ambiguous. The CDR3 sequence is 11 residues long. Germline CDR1 and CDR2: SEHNR and FQNEAQ (reference sequence). V was pared by 1 base and J by 9 bases, with 6 bases between. The CDR3 loop is CASSLGSAQYF. DNA for the CDR3: TGTGCCAGCAGCTTAGGATCGGCCCAGTACTTC.

J is TRBJ1-6 and V is TRBV5-1; D gene unclear. The CDR3 runs to 17 residues. CDR1 and CDR2 (germline): SGHRS, YFSETQ. V gave up 4 bases and J gave up 6 bases, with 20 bases separating them. The CDR3 region has the DNA TGCGCCAGCAGCCCCGGTCCGTCTGCAGGTCGTAATTCACCCCTCCACTTT. Protein product: CASSPGPSAGRNSPLHF.

J is TRBJ1-3 and V is TRBV9; D gene ambiguous. The CDR3 length is 15 residues. The V end was cut by 2 bases, the J end by 0 bases, with 9 bases between. CDR1 is SGDLS, CDR2 YYNGEE, per germline. CDR3 sequence: CASSVMESSGNTIYF. In nucleotides, the CDR3 is TGTGCCAGCAGCGTCATGGAGAGCTCTGGAAACACCATATATTTT.

In this sample, this clone turned up a few times. This chain joins TRBV19 and TRBJ2-6; D uncertain. The CDR3 spans 14 residues. Per the germline V gene, CDR1 is LNHDA and CDR2 is SQIVND (reference sequence). Trimming removed 6 bases from V and 0 bases from J, with 6 bases in between. The CDR3 DNA reads TGTGCCAGTAGCCAGCTCTCTGGGGCCAACGTCCTGACTTTC. This encodes CASSQLSGANVLTF.

This clone occurred a few times. V is TRBV12-3 or TRBV12-4 and J is TRBJ2-7; D is possibly TRBD2 (6 bases). This CDR3 region has 13 residues. V was shortened by 3 bases and J by 3 bases, with 9 bases between the two germline ends. DNA for the CDR3: TGTGCCAGCAGTTTCAGGCGGGACTACGAGCAGTACTTC. This codes for CASSFRRDYEQYF.

This chain connects TRBV24-1 to TRBJ1-1; no reliable D call. The V and J ends lost 8 bases and 8 bases respectively, with 14 bases between them. This CDR3 contains 12 residues. Germline values: CDR1 KGHDR, CDR2 SFDVKD. CDR3 nucleotide sequence: TGTGCCACCACCAAGATTCGGAACGAAGCTTTCTTT. Amino acid sequence: CATTKIRNEAFF.

This chain links TRBV5-5 with TRBJ1-2, with TRBD1 matching over 8 bases. V was clipped by 2 bases and J by 3 bases; unmatched bases: 9. Germline assignment: CDR1 SGHKS and CDR2 YYEKEE (reference sequence). CDR3 length equals 16 residues. The CDR3 here is CASSLPGTGSDYGYTF. CDR3 nucleotide sequence: TGTGCCAGCAGCTTACCCGGGACAGGTAGTGACTATGGCTACACCTTC. The full variable domain, rest sourced from reference TRBV5-5 and TRBJ1-2, is DAGVTQSPTHLIKTRGQQVTLRCSPISGHKSVSWYQQVLGQGPQFIFQYYEKEERGRGNFPDRFSARQFPNYSSELNVNALLLGDSALYLCASSLPGTGSDYGYTFGSGTRLTVV.

Judged by abundance, this clone is medium-sized. The chain employs TRBV6-5 and TRBJ1-2; TRBD1 might be the D (5 bases). Germline CDR1 is MNHEY and CDR2 is SVGAGI. V was shortened by 4 bases and J by 4 bases, with 13 bases between the two germline ends. This CDR3 has 14 amino acids. CDR3 sequence (DNA): TGTGCCAGCAGTTTGGACAAAAGCCCCTATGGCTACACCTTC. Amino acids: CASSLDKSPYGYTF.

This clone was seen a handful of times. This chain connects TRBV7-6 to TRBJ2-2, with D unclear. Trimming removed 4 bases from V and 4 bases from J, with 10 bases in between. This CDR3 region has 14 residues. Looked up from germline, CDR1 is SGHVS and CDR2 is FNYEAQ. CDR3 DNA: TGTGCCAGCAGCTCCATTGGGTCCACCGGGGAGCTGTTTTTT. Translating gives CASSSIGSTGELFF.

The CDR3 loop is CASSLAISGKLEQYF. The CDR3 DNA reads as TGTGCCAGCAGCTTAGCCATTAGCGGGAAGCTCGAGCAGTACTTC. The chain has TRBV7-2 and TRBJ2-7, with 8 bases aligning to TRBD2. V trimming: 0 bases; J trimming: 6 bases; junction bases outside the gene matches: 7. Germline CDR1 SGHTA, CDR2 FQGNSA. The CDR3 length is 15 residues. Drawing the rest from reference TRBV7-2 and TRBJ2-7, the complete variable domain is GAGVSQSPSNKVTEKGKDVELRCDPISGHTALYWYRQSLGQGLEFLIYFQGNSAPDKSGLPSDRFSAERTGGSVSTLTIQRTQQEDSAVYLCASSLAISGKLEQYFGPGTRLTVT.

By frequency in the sample, this clone is medium-sized (0.01 to 0.1%). The genes are TRBV11-2 and TRBJ1-1, with 9 bases matching TRBD1. The length of the CDR3 is 15 residues. Germline V CDR1 and CDR2: SGHAT, FQNNGV. Unmatched junction bases numbered 8, after V lost 5 bases and J lost 4 bases. This CDR3 reads CASSPMGTGFTEAFF. DNA of the CDR3: TGTGCCAGCAGCCCAATGGGGACAGGGTTCACTGAAGCTTTCTTT.

The chain combines TRBV19 with TRBJ1-5; D uncertain. The germline CDR1 and CDR2 sequences are LNHDA and SQIVND (reference sequence). V was trimmed by 5 bases and J by 4 bases, leaving 9 bases between them. This CDR3 contains 13 residues. Here the CDR3 DNA reads TGTGCCAGTAGTTCGACCGAGAATCAGCCCCAGCATTTT. Protein product: CASSSTENQPQHF.

The chain links TRBV18 to TRBJ1-4; 7 nucleotides line up with TRBD1. From germline, CDR1 is KGHSH and CDR2 LQKENI. The CDR3 consists of 13 residues. V trimming: 6 bases; J trimming: 8 bases; junction bases outside the gene matches: 6. The CDR3 loop is CASSTGREEKLFF. CDR3 in DNA: TGTGCCAGCTCGACAGGGAGGGAAGAAAAACTGTTTTTT.

The rearrangement joins TRBV4-3 to TRBJ2-2; D is unclear. V lost 1 base and J lost 0, with 6 bases in between. The germline gives CDR1 LGHNA, CDR2 YSLEER. This CDR3 is built from 15 residues. CDR3 protein: CASSQVLSNTGELFF. CDR3 coding DNA: TGCGCCAGCAGCCAAGTTTTATCGAACACCGGGGAGCTGTTTTTT.

V gene TRBV3-1 (or the pseudogene TRBV3-2) combines with J gene TRBJ2-5; TRBD1 agrees at 7 bases. The germline V gene has CDR1 LGHDT and CDR2 YNNKEL (reference sequence). After removal of 3 bases from V and 1 base from J, the junction contained 2 bases not matched to a gene. This CDR3 is built from 14 residues. This CDR3 is CASSHRQGQETQYF. The CDR3 DNA reads as TGTGCCAGCAGCCATCGACAGGGCCAAGAGACCCAGTACTTC.

The rearrangement uses TRBV10-3 and TRBJ1-1, with D perhaps matching TRBD1 (5 bases). The CDR3 length is 15 residues. Germline-derived CDR1 and CDR2 are ENHRY and SYGVKD. V lost 3 bases and J lost 5, with 16 bases in between. CDR3 in amino acids: CAISEGHPLGTEAFF. CDR3 in DNA: TGTGCCATCAGTGAAGGACACCCCTTGGGTACTGAAGCTTTCTTT.

A single count supports this clone. The rearrangement links TRBV18 to TRBJ2-3; tentative D call: TRBD1 (5 bases). Germline CDR1 reads KGHSH; CDR2 reads LQKENI. V lost 3 bases, J lost 0 bases, and 10 bases lay in between. The CDR3 totals 15 residues. The CDR3, as DNA: TGTGCCAGCTCACCGGCAGGGCGGAGCACAGATACGCAGTATTTT. It codes for CASSPAGRSTDTQYF. Supplemented by reference TRBV18 and TRBJ2-3, the full variable domain reads NAGVMQNPRHLVRRRGQEARLRCSPMKGHSHVYWYRQLPEEGLKFMVYLQKENIIDESGMPKERFSAEFPKEGPSILRIQQVVRGDSAAYFCASSPAGRSTDTQYFGPGTRLTVL.